These T cell receptor beta chains were read from a single sample in a study of naive and memory T cell subsets. One entry per CDR3 protein results from TCRdb running MiXCR on the UMI-ligation and nested PCR reads. The sample contains around 110,000 distinct CDR3 sequences, 36% of which appear only once. Sequences were obtained from central memory CD4+ T cells from blood. The source of these receptors is a human donor in good health. CDR3s include the opening cysteine and the closing phenylalanine or tryptophan. Fields, in order: D gene, J gene, clone size, V gene, CDR3 DNA, CDR3 protein. The D gene is left open where the match is weak. A clone size is listed for some rows: how often the clone was seen (once, few, many), or a class if it is expanded.

>-|TRBJ1-1|-|TRBV30
TGTGCCTGGGCCGTTGGGGGGATGAACACTGAAGCTTTCTTT
CAWAVGGMNTEAFF
>-|TRBJ1-6|-|TRBV5-1
TGCGCCAGCAGCTTGGAGGTGATCCGGGGAAGCTCCTATAATTCACCCCTCCACTTT
CASSLEVIRGSSYNSPLHF
>-|TRBJ2-7|-|TRBV27
TGTGCCAACCATGTAGGGTTCCACGAGCAGTACTTC
CANHVGFHEQYF
>-|TRBJ1-5|-|TRBV28
TGTGCCAGCATCCAACGGGGGGGATATCAGCCCCAGCATTTT
CASIQRGGYQPQHF
>-|TRBJ1-4|-|TRBV6-5
TGTGCCAGCAGACCCGGACAGACAACTAATGAAAAACTGTTTTTT
CASRPGQTTNEKLFF
>-|TRBJ2-7|-|TRBV2
TGTGCCAGCAGTGAGAGGGAGTTATCCTACGAGCAGTACTTC
CASSERELSYEQYF
>TRBD2|TRBJ2-1|many|TRBV25-1
TGTGCCAGCACCCTAGCGGGAGGCTACAATGAGCAGTTCTTC
CASTLAGGYNEQFF
>TRBD2|TRBJ2-7|few|TRBV20-1
TGCAGTGTATTCACTAGCGAGAGATATCGACGCGAGCAGTACTTC
CSVFTSERYRREQYF
>TRBD1|TRBJ1-2|-|TRBV11-2
TGTGCCAGCAGCCCCGGGACAGGGGCCTATGGCTACACCTTC
CASSPGTGAYGYTF
>TRBD2|TRBJ2-3|-|TRBV5-1
TGCGCCAGCAGCTGGGGTCGGGCTAGCGGGAGTTTTGCCACAGATACGCAGTATTTT
CASSWGRASGSFATDTQYF
>-|TRBJ2-5|-|TRBV29-1
TGCAGCGTTGGAGAGGGTATTCAAGAGACCCAGTACTTC
CSVGEGIQETQYF
>-|TRBJ2-5|-|TRBV12-3/TRBV12-4
TGTGCCAGCAGAACTACAGGGCCGGGCAAAGAGACCCAGTACTTC
CASRTTGPGKETQYF
>-|TRBJ2-4|-|TRBV20-1
TGCAGTGCTACCCGTATAGCCAAAAACATTCAGTACTTC
CSATRIAKNIQYF
>-|TRBJ2-3|-|TRBV28
TGTGCCAGCAGTGTGGGTACAGAGGTAACGCAGTATTTT
CASSVGTEVTQYF
>-|TRBJ1-2|few|TRBV12-3/TRBV12-4
TGTGCCAGCAGTTTACGTATAGGGCAATCTGGCTACACCTTC
CASSLRIGQSGYTF
>TRBD2|TRBJ2-1|-|TRBV27
TGTGCCAGCAAGACTAGCGCTACAAGCCACTCCTACAATGAGCAGTTCTTC
CASKTSATSHSYNEQFF
>-|TRBJ1-3|-|TRBV6-5
TGTGCCAGCAGGGAGTCCTCCGCTGGAAACACCATATATTTT
CASRESSAGNTIYF
>TRBD1|TRBJ2-7|many|TRBV25-1
TGTGCCAGCAGGATGACAGGGGGGACCTACGAGCAGTACTTC
CASRMTGGTYEQYF
>TRBD2|TRBJ2-1|-|TRBV6-6
TGTGCCGCCCGGTGGAGCGGGAGAAATAATGAGCAGTTCTTC
CAARWSGRNNEQFF
>-|TRBJ1-5|once|TRBV29-1
TGCAGCGTGGCCGGGACGAGCAATCAGCCCCAGCATTTT
CSVAGTSNQPQHF
>-|TRBJ2-1|-|TRBV6-5
TGTGCCAGCAGGGCTCCAGGTTCCCCAGGTCGGGAGCAGTTCTTC
CASRAPGSPGREQFF
>-|TRBJ2-1|-|TRBV9
TGTGCCAGCAGCGTAGCTAAAGGGAATATTGAGCAGTTCTTC
CASSVAKGNIEQFF
>-|TRBJ2-2|-|TRBV28
TGTGCCAGCAGTTTATTCTCCGGGGAGCTGTTTTTT
CASSLFSGELFF
>-|TRBJ2-1|few|TRBV6-2/TRBV6-3
TGTGCCAGCAGCGGGAGTTTCTACAATGAGCAGTTCTTC
CASSGSFYNEQFF
>-|TRBJ1-6|once|TRBV6-1
TGTGCCGGCCAACAAGGGTCCTATAATTCACCCCTCCACTTT
CAGQQGSYNSPLHF
>-|TRBJ2-1|-|TRBV3-1
TGTGCCAGCAGCCAAAGAACAGGGTCCCCAATCGATGAGCAGTTCTTC
CASSQRTGSPIDEQFF
>-|TRBJ1-2|few|TRBV28
TGTGCCAGCACCTTACCAACAAGAACCCTCTATGGCTACACCTTC
CASTLPTRTLYGYTF
>TRBD2|TRBJ2-1|few|TRBV29-1
TGCAGCGTTGAATCGTGGCTAGCGGGAGGCTACAATGAGCAGTTCTTC
CSVESWLAGGYNEQFF
>-|TRBJ2-2|-|TRBV18
TGTGCCAGCTCACCACGGAACACCGGGGAGCTGTTTTTT
CASSPRNTGELFF
>-|TRBJ1-1|few|TRBV9
TGTGCCAGCAGCGTAAACTGGAGGAGGACTGAAGCTTTCTTT
CASSVNWRRTEAFF
>-|TRBJ2-6|few|TRBV5-6
TGTGCCAGCAGCTTGGCAGTGATCTCTGGGGCCAACGTCCTGACTTTC
CASSLAVISGANVLTF
>-|TRBJ2-7|few|TRBV4-3
TGCGCCAGCAGCCAAGATCTAGGGGGCTCCTACGAGCAGTACTTC
CASSQDLGGSYEQYF
>-|TRBJ2-6|few|TRBV28
TGTGCCAGCAGTCTCCCGGCTGCGGGCGGGGCCAACGTCCTGACTTTC
CASSLPAAGGANVLTF
>TRBD1|TRBJ2-3|few|TRBV5-1
TGCGCCAGCAGCGCCACAGGGGGCGCGGCAGATACGCAGTATTTT
CASSATGGAADTQYF
>-|TRBJ2-4|-|TRBV7-2
TGTGCCAGCAGCTCCGGGGGTATAGCCAAAAACATTCAGTACTTC
CASSSGGIAKNIQYF
>TRBD2|TRBJ2-3|few|TRBV6-1
TGTGCCAGCAGTGAATATGGGAGGGCCACAGATACGCAGTATTTT
CASSEYGRATDTQYF
>-|TRBJ2-4|-|TRBV7-9
TGTGCCAGCGGGAACACCAATACGGACATTCAGTACTTC
CASGNTNTDIQYF
>TRBD2|TRBJ2-5|few|TRBV20-1
TGCAGTGCTAGACTCCCCCGCGGGAGGGAGACCCAGTACTTC
CSARLPRGRETQYF
>-|TRBJ2-7|-|TRBV28
TGTGCCAGCAGTTTATGGGACAACTCCTACGAGCAGTACTTC
CASSLWDNSYEQYF
>-|TRBJ2-5|-|TRBV19
TGTGCCAGTAGTATAGATCCCGGGACCAAAGAGACCCAGTACTTC
CASSIDPGTKETQYF
>-|TRBJ2-1|-|TRBV12-5
TGTGCTAGTGGCCGCCCGGGTGAGCAGTTCTTC
CASGRPGEQFF
>-|TRBJ2-4|-|TRBV5-6
TGTGCCAGCAGCTTTTTGTCCAGGGAGAGGGGAGCCAAAAACATTCAGTACTTC
CASSFLSRERGAKNIQYF
>TRBD2|TRBJ2-2|few|TRBV18
TGTGCCAGCTCACCAGGAAGCGGGAATGGCGGGGAGCTGTTTTTT
CASSPGSGNGGELFF
>-|TRBJ2-6|many|TRBV3-1
TGTGCCAGCAGCCAAGCTGGATGGGTCACTGGGGCCAACGTCCTGACTTTC
CASSQAGWVTGANVLTF
>-|TRBJ2-1|few|TRBV5-1
TGCGCCAGCAGCTTTGGACAGTCCTACAATGAGCAGTTCTTC
CASSFGQSYNEQFF
>TRBD2|TRBJ2-4|-|TRBV18
TGTGCCAGCTCAGGGACTAGAGAAAACACTCAGTACTTC
CASSGTRENTQYF
>TRBD2|TRBJ2-3|few|TRBV7-6
TGTGCCAGCAGCTCCACTAGCGGGAGGCCCCCTAGCACAGATACGCAGTATTTT
CASSSTSGRPPSTDTQYF
>-|TRBJ1-1|-|TRBV28
TGTGCCAGCAGTTTATTCCCCAGCGCGAACACTGAAGCTTTCTTT
CASSLFPSANTEAFF
>-|TRBJ2-7|-|TRBV4-1
TGCGCCAGCAGCCAGGGGGTCAGGGCCCAGTACTTC
CASSQGVRAQYF
>TRBD1|TRBJ2-7|many|TRBV12-3/TRBV12-4
TGTGCCAGCAGGCCAGGGGGCTCCTACGAGCAGTACTTC
CASRPGGSYEQYF
>-|TRBJ1-3|-|TRBV7-9
TGTGCCAGCCATAGAGAATTGTTCTCTGGAAACACCATATATTTT
CASHRELFSGNTIYF
>-|TRBJ2-3|few|TRBV30
TGTGCCTGGAGACGCGGAACGGGAGTAGCAGATACGCAGTATTTT
CAWRRGTGVADTQYF
>TRBD1|TRBJ1-1|few|TRBV10-2
TGCGCCAGCAGCGGGACAGGGAGGTTGCAGGCCATCATGAACACTGAAGCTTTCTTT
CASSGTGRLQAIMNTEAFF
>TRBD1|TRBJ2-2|-|TRBV20-1
TGCAGTGCTAGAGATCCGGGACAGGAGGACACCGGGGAGCTGTTTTTT
CSARDPGQEDTGELFF
>TRBD1|TRBJ1-2|-|TRBV12-5
TGTGCTAGTGGTTGGTTGACAGGGGGCCGTACTGGTGGCTACACCTTC
CASGWLTGGRTGGYTF
>-|TRBJ2-2|-|TRBV27
TGTGCCAGCACCTTACTGGGTCAGGGGAAGGGCGGGGAGCTGTTTTTT
CASTLLGQGKGGELFF
>TRBD1|TRBJ2-7|-|TRBV12-3/TRBV12-4
TGTGCCAGCAGTCCGGACAGGGTAAGATCCTACGAGCAGTACTTC
CASSPDRVRSYEQYF
>-|TRBJ2-2|many|TRBV7-6
TGTGCCAGCAGCTTAGTAACAGGGAGCCCCGGGGAGCTGTTTTTT
CASSLVTGSPGELFF
>TRBD1|TRBJ2-1|few|TRBV29-1
TGCAGCGTTTGGGGACAGGGCAGAAACAATGAGCAGTTCTTC
CSVWGQGRNNEQFF
>-|TRBJ2-1|many|TRBV6-5
TGTGCCAGCAGTAACCCCGGGACCCTCATACCGTTCTTC
CASSNPGTLIPFF